Below, 22 T cell receptor beta chains from the same sample are listed, as sequenced in a study of radiotherapy plus CTLA-4 blockade in lung cancer. TCRdb's table, derived via immunoSEQ multiplex PCR, lists solely in-frame clones and lacks some. This table has roughly 80,000 clones, 78% appearing once. The material sequenced was peripheral blood, taken from a patient treated with radiotherapy plus ipilimumab. These receptors originate from a human donor with non-small cell lung cancer who had a partial response to radiotherapy plus ipilimumab. Some clones in this sample may be carry-over from other donors' samples.

The rearrangement uses TRBV10-3 and TRBJ2-1; 11 nucleotides line up with TRBD2. J lost 4 bases, V lost 5 bases, and 7 bases had no gene match. CDR1 is ENHRY, CDR2 SYGVKD, per germline. The CDR3 runs to 16 residues. CDR3 DNA sequence: TGTGCCATCAGTCCGATCGGGACTAGCGGTTACAATGAGCAGTTCTTC. Translated, it gives CAISPIGTSGYNEQFF.

CDR3 region: CASRPTGDYGYTF. Here the CDR3 DNA reads TGTGCCAGCAGGCCGACAGGGGACTATGGCTACACCTTC. The rearrangement joins TRBV28 to TRBJ1-2; 8 nucleotides match TRBD1. V lost 6 bases and J lost 3; bases outside the gene matches: 3. The CDR3 consists of 13 residues. The germline V gene has CDR1 MDHEN and CDR2 SYDVKM.

This rearrangement joins TRBV19 to TRBJ2-5, with 8 bases matching TRBD1. The CDR3 has 16 amino acids. V lost 5 bases, J lost 11 bases, and 19 bases stayed unmatched. Germline loops: CDR1 LNHDA, CDR2 SQIVND (reference sequence). DNA for the CDR3: TGTGCCAGTAGTTACCGGGGAAGGACAGGGACAGTTCAGCAGTACTTC. Translated: CASSYRGRTGTVQQYF.

The chain employs TRBV5-1 and TRBJ2-7; 9 positions agree with TRBD1. V was pared by 4 bases and J by 4 bases, with 12 bases of the junction left unmatched. The length of the CDR3 is 16 residues. CDR1 and CDR2 from the germline V gene are SGHRS and YFSETQ. The CDR3 DNA reads TGCGCCAGCAGCATTCGACAGGGGGAAAAGGGTTACGAGCAGTACTTC. This sequence encodes CASSIRQGEKGYEQYF.

This clone was seen a single time. The V gene is TRBV28, the J gene TRBJ1-4; 8 bases map to TRBD1. This CDR3 is 15 amino acids long. With 5 bases clipped from V and 4 bases from J, the junction kept 6 bases outside the gene matches. Per the germline V gene, CDR1 is MDHEN and CDR2 is SYDVKM. This CDR3 is CASSASGQGNEKLFF. The CDR3 DNA is TGTGCCAGCAGTGCGTCCGGACAGGGTAATGAAAAACTGTTTTTT.

This sequence joins TRBV19 and TRBJ2-3; TRBD1 might be the D (6 bases). Between the trimmed V and J ends, which lost 3 bases and 4 bases, there was a span of 11 bases. CDR1 is LNHDA and CDR2 is SQIVND in the germline V gene (reference sequence). The CDR3 extends over 14 amino acids. Here the CDR3 reads CASSMNRAADTQYF. The CDR3 DNA reads TGTGCCAGTAGTATGAACAGGGCGGCAGATACGCAGTATTTT.

Here the CDR3 reads CSAQTNYGYTF. In nucleotides, the CDR3 is TGCAGCGCCCAAACTAACTATGGCTACACCTTC. The chain has TRBV29-1 and TRBJ1-2; no clear D gene. The CDR3 has 11 residues. V was trimmed by 7 bases and J by 0 bases, leaving 6 bases between them. In germline, CDR1 is SQVTM, CDR2 ANQGSEA.

The gene calls are TRBV18 and TRBJ2-5, with D possibly TRBD1 on 5 matching bases. The CDR3 sequence is 14 residues long. The V gene lost 6 bases and the J gene lost 2 bases, with 13 bases spanning the gap. Per germline, CDR1 KGHSH and CDR2 LQKENI. The CDR3 region is CASSRGQGQETQYF. In DNA form, the CDR3 reads TGTGCCAGCTCCCGTGGGCAGGGACAAGAGACCCAGTACTTC.

This clone was seen a single time. V is TRBV28 and J is TRBJ1-1; TRBD1 might be the D (6 bases). The germline V gene encodes CDR1 MDHEN and CDR2 SYDVKM. V gave up 5 bases and J gave up 8 bases, with 15 bases separating them. This CDR3 is 13 amino acids long. The CDR3: CASSAPHRGEAFF. The CDR3 DNA sequence: TGTGCCAGCAGTGCCCCCCATAGGGGGGAAGCTTTCTTT.

The V gene is TRBV28, the J gene TRBJ2-7; a weak D match, TRBD2 (6 bases). Trimming stripped 6 bases from V and 2 bases from J, with 14 bases between. Per germline, CDR1 MDHEN and CDR2 SYDVKM. This CDR3 is built from 14 residues. CDR3 nucleotides: TGTGCCAGCAGCCCGCTCGGGGAGGCCTACGAGCAGTACTTC. Translation: CASSPLGEAYEQYF. Supplemented by reference TRBV28 and TRBJ2-7, the full variable domain reads DVKVTQSSRYLVKRTGEKVFLECVQDMDHENMFWYRQDPGLGLRLIYFSYDVKMKEKGDIPEGYSVSREKKERFSLILESASTNQTSMYLCASSPLGEAYEQYFGPGTRLTVT.

This chain links TRBV11-2 with TRBJ2-4; D may be TRBD2 (5 bases). CDR1 and CDR2 (germline): SGHAT, FQNNGV. The ends were cut back, 5 bases at V and 3 bases at J, with 17 bases in the middle. CDR3 length: 16 amino acids. CDR3 DNA: TGTGCCAGCAGCGCAGGCTTAGCGCAGATCAAAAACATTCAGTACTTC. Translating it yields CASSAGLAQIKNIQYF.

The chain employs TRBV4-1 and TRBJ1-4; D is ambiguous. The CDR3 length is 16 residues. Germline V gene lookup returns CDR1 MGHRA and CDR2 YSYEKL. V gave up 4 bases and J gave up 4 bases, with 16 bases separating them. The CDR3 loop reads CASSPTQRVGNEKLFF. The CDR3 DNA sequence: TGCGCCAGCAGCCCTACGCAACGGGTGGGTAATGAAAAACTGTTTTTT.

The CDR3 region is CASSLLAQGAYGYTF. The CDR3 DNA reads as TGTGCCAGCAGTTTATTGGCCCAGGGGGCCTATGGCTACACCTTC. V gene TRBV28 combines with J gene TRBJ1-2, with 8 bases fitting TRBD1. V lost 1 base, J lost 4 bases, and 5 bases stayed unmatched. The CDR3 is 15 residues long. Germline V gene sequence: CDR1 MDHEN, CDR2 SYDVKM.

The chain carries TRBV6-5 and TRBJ2-7; D may be TRBD2 (5 bases). The CDR3 totals 14 residues. The V gene lost 0 bases and the J gene lost 1 base, with 7 bases spanning the gap. CDR1 and CDR2 (germline): MNHEY, SVGAGI. The CDR3 region is CASSYSSGSYEQYF. CDR3 nucleotides: TGTGCCAGCAGTTACTCGTCGGGATCCTACGAGCAGTACTTC.

The J gene is TRBJ1-5, the V gene TRBV4-3; tentative D call: TRBD1 (5 bases). Germline V gene data show CDR1 as LGHNA and CDR2 as YSLEER. V gave up 0 bases and J gave up 7 bases, with 13 bases separating them. This CDR3 spans 15 amino acids. The CDR3 protein is CASSQDRRGWQPQHF. The CDR3 DNA reads as TGCGCCAGCAGCCAAGATAGGAGGGGATGGCAGCCCCAGCATTTT.

V usage is TRBV28 and J usage is TRBJ2-5; 13 bases map to TRBD2. The J call is doubtful: the DNA matches TRBJ2-7 better. Germline CDR1 is MDHEN and CDR2 is SYDVKM. This CDR3 is built from 15 residues. The CDR3 sequence: CASSSGGTSGIEQYF. Here the CDR3 DNA reads TGTGCCAGCAGTTCCGGGGGGACTAGCGGGATCGAGCAGTACTTC.

V and J are TRBV6-5 and TRBJ2-1; 10 nucleotides match TRBD2. The CDR3 runs 16 residues. The ends lost 3 bases at V and 6 bases at J; junction bases unmatched: 8. The germline V gene has CDR1 MNHEY and CDR2 SVGAGI. CDR3 sequence reads: CASSYSGGTMGNEQFF. The CDR3 DNA sequence: TGTGCCAGCAGTTATAGCGGGGGGACTATGGGCAATGAGCAGTTCTTC.

The chain uses TRBV6-1 and TRBJ1-3; 9 nucleotides match TRBD1. The CDR3 spans 18 residues. V lost 3 bases and J lost 3; bases outside the gene matches: 12. The germline V gene encodes CDR1 MNHNS and CDR2 SASEGT. The CDR3 bases are TGTGCCAGCAGTGATTTGAACCCGGGACAGGGAGATGGAAACACCATATATTTT. Protein: CASSDLNPGQGDGNTIYF.

CDR3 sequence: CASSPGLADTYNEQFF. For the CDR3, the DNA is TGTGCCAGCAGCCCCGGACTAGCGGATACCTACAATGAGCAGTTCTTC. The V and J genes are TRBV11-2 and TRBJ2-1; 10 positions agree with TRBD2. CDR1 and CDR2 (germline): SGHAT, FQNNGV. V lost 5 bases and J lost 2; bases outside the gene matches: 6. The CDR3 consists of 16 residues.

The chain joins TRBV18 to TRBJ1-1; D is undetermined. The CDR3 runs 12 residues. Trimming pared 1 base from V and 10 bases from J, leaving 10 bases between. The germline V gene encodes CDR1 KGHSH and CDR2 LQKENI. CDR3 nucleotide sequence: TGTGCCAGCTCACCACGCCGAGAGGGAGCTTTCTTT. Protein sequence: CASSPRREGAFF.

This chain joins TRBV4-3 and TRBJ2-5; D is perhaps TRBD2 (6 bases). The germline gives CDR1 LGHNA, CDR2 YSLEER. The CDR3 is 15 residues long. Trimming cost V 1 base and J 11 bases, with 20 bases left between them. The DNA for the CDR3 is TGCGCCAGCAGCCAAGTCGGACGGGGGAAGGGTGAGCAGTACTTC. Translating it yields CASSQVGRGKGEQYF.

The genes are TRBV29-1 and TRBJ1-2, with D possibly TRBD1 on 5 matching bases. The V end was cut by 6 bases, the J end by 10 bases, with 18 bases between. The CDR3 is 12 residues long. From germline, CDR1 is SQVTM and CDR2 ANQGSEA. CDR3 nucleotide sequence: TGCAGCGTGGGCGGGACTCGGTCGATCTACACCTTC. Residues: CSVGGTRSIYTF.